The 31 T cell receptor beta chains reported below all come from one sample, sequenced in a study of blood T cell repertoires in COVID-19. The table came from immunoSEQ multiplex PCR; TCRdb's copy has only in-frame clones and leaves some out. The sample contains approximately 47,000 clones, 85% to 90% of which appear only once. Sequencing used peripheral blood. These TCRs come from a woman older than 75 with COVID-19, enrolled during active disease.

The sample holds one count of this clone. The chain couples TRBV6-5 to TRBJ1-5; maybe TRBD1 (5 bases). The V and J ends lost 1 base and 6 bases respectively, with 7 bases between them. The CDR3 is 13 residues long. The germline CDR1 and CDR2 sequences are MNHEY and SVGAGI. The CDR3: CASSYLGGQPQHF. Here the CDR3 DNA reads TGTGCCAGCAGTTACTTGGGGGGTCAGCCCCAGCATTTT.

V gene TRBV4-1 combines with J gene TRBJ1-2; D unclear. Trimming left V 0 bases short and J 3 bases short, with 11 bases between. Germline assignment: CDR1 MGHRA and CDR2 YSYEKL. This CDR3 comprises 15 residues. CDR3 region: CASSQDGSDYYGYTF. The CDR3 DNA is TGCGCCAGCAGCCAAGATGGGTCAGACTACTATGGCTACACCTTC.

The chain links TRBV2 to TRBJ1-5, with D tentatively TRBD1 (6 bases). Trimming removed 2 bases from V and 3 bases from J, with 8 bases in between. Germline values: CDR1 SNHLY, CDR2 FYNNEI. This CDR3 has 14 amino acids. This chain's CDR3 is CASSENRDNQPQHF. The CDR3, as DNA: TGTGCCAGCAGTGAAAACAGGGACAATCAGCCCCAGCATTTT.

The chain combines TRBV5-1 with TRBJ1-6, with unresolved D. From germline, CDR1 is SGHRS and CDR2 YFSETQ. Trimming took off 2 bases at V and 8 bases at J, with 11 bases between the two ends. The CDR3 runs 14 residues. Here the CDR3 reads CASSFGQNYSPLHF. As DNA, the CDR3 is TGCGCCAGCAGCTTTGGTCAAAACTATTCACCCCTCCACTTT.

V usage is TRBV24-1 and J usage is TRBJ1-2; 7 bases line up with TRBD1. The CDR3 is 15 residues long. The germline V gene has CDR1 KGHDR and CDR2 SFDVKD. Trimming took 5 bases from V and 0 from J; bases not matched to a gene: 5. The CDR3 nucleotides are TGTGCCACCAGTGTCGGCGGGACAGCTAACTATGGCTACACCTTC. It codes for CATSVGGTANYGYTF.

This chain connects TRBV5-6 to TRBJ1-4, with 9 nucleotides matching TRBD1. In germline, CDR1 is SGHDT, CDR2 YYEEEE. The V gene end was trimmed by 2 bases and the J gene end by 4 bases; junction bases not matched to a gene: 6. This CDR3 has 16 residues. This CDR3 is CASSLLGTGFNEKLFF. The CDR3 region has the DNA TGTGCCAGCAGCTTACTCGGGACAGGGTTTAATGAAAAACTGTTTTTT.

V is TRBV7-9 and J is TRBJ2-2; TRBD2 agrees at 7 bases. CDR1 and CDR2 from the germline V gene are SEHNR and FQNEAQ (reference sequence). Trimming removed 5 bases from V and 7 bases from J; junction bases left unmatched: 13. The CDR3 is 16 amino acids. CDR3 in amino acids: CASSGGLVWSHGELFF. The CDR3 coding sequence is TGTGCCAGCAGCGGTGGACTAGTCTGGTCTCACGGGGAGCTGTTTTTT. The whole variable domain, remainder taken from reference TRBV7-9 and TRBJ2-2, is DTGVSQNPRHKITKRGQNVTFRCDPISEHNRLYWYRQTLGQGPEFLTYFQNEAQLEKSRLLSDRFSAERPKGSFSTLEIQRTEQGDSAMYLCASSGGLVWSHGELFFGEGSRLTVL.

The chain combines TRBV18 with TRBJ1-1; unclear D gene. The CDR3 runs 13 residues. V lost 2 bases and J 0 bases, leaving 4 bases between the germline ends. Germline CDR1 reads KGHSH; CDR2 reads LQKENI. The CDR3 loop reads CASSPTLNTEAFF. The CDR3, as DNA: TGTGCCAGCTCACCAACTTTGAACACTGAAGCTTTCTTT. The full variable domain, its missing parts supplied by reference TRBV18 and TRBJ1-1, is NAGVMQNPRHLVRRRGQEARLRCSPMKGHSHVYWYRQLPEEGLKFMVYLQKENIIDESGMPKERFSAEFPKEGPSILRIQQVVRGDSAAYFCASSPTLNTEAFFGQGTRLTVV.

This sequence joins TRBV9 and TRBJ1-2; TRBD1 matches at 7 bases. Trimming took 2 bases from V and 6 from J; bases not matched to a gene: 7. The germline gives CDR1 SGDLS, CDR2 YYNGEE. The CDR3 consists of 14 residues. The CDR3 protein is CASSVARGRHGYTF. CDR3 DNA sequence: TGTGCCAGCAGCGTGGCCAGGGGGAGGCATGGCTACACCTTC.

The chain's CDR3 is CASRSRGDKNIQYF. In DNA form, the CDR3 reads TGTGCCAGCAGATCTCGGGGGGACAAAAACATTCAGTACTTC. This chain links TRBV11-2 with TRBJ2-4; 7 bases map to TRBD2. The CDR3 consists of 14 residues. The germline V gene has CDR1 SGHAT and CDR2 FQNNGV. J lost 3 bases, V lost 6 bases, and 5 bases had no gene match. Full variable domain (missing parts from reference TRBV11-2 and TRBJ2-4): EAGVAQSPRYKIIEKRQSVAFWCNPISGHATLYWYQQILGQGPKLLIQFQNNGVVDDSQLPKDRFSAERLKGVDSTLKIQPAKLEDSAVYLCASRSRGDKNIQYFGAGTRLSVL.

The CDR3 region is CATSRSLGRAGGGANVLTF. The CDR3 bases are TGTGCCACCAGCAGGTCCCTGGGGAGGGCGGGTGGTGGGGCCAACGTCCTGACTTTC. The chain joins TRBV15 to TRBJ2-6, with 7 positions matching TRBD2. CDR3 length equals 19 residues. V gave up 3 bases and J gave up 3 bases; unmatched junction bases: 14. The germline V gene encodes CDR1 LNHNV and CDR2 YYDKDF (reference sequence).

V and J are TRBV29-1 and TRBJ2-4; TRBD1 aligns across 9 bases. CDR3 length: 13 residues. Germline CDR1 is SQVTM and CDR2 is ANQGSEA. The V segment lost 7 bases and the J segment 1 base; nucleotides outside the gene matches: 2. The CDR3 spells CSAGQGAKNIQYF. CDR3 nucleotide sequence: TGCAGCGCCGGACAGGGGGCCAAAAACATTCAGTACTTC.

The rearrangement joins TRBV5-7 to TRBJ1-2, with 7 positions matching TRBD1. TRBV5-7 counts as an open reading frame of uncertain function. The CDR3 totals 15 residues. V trimming: 4 bases; J trimming: 6 bases; junction bases outside the gene matches: 12. The CDR3 DNA sequence: TGTGCCAGCAGCCTACCAGGGGGAGGATGTGATGGCTACACCTTC. Amino acids: CASSLPGGGCDGYTF.

This chain links TRBV15 with TRBJ1-1; D is perhaps TRBD1 (5 bases). The V and J ends lost 0 bases and 11 bases respectively, with 13 bases between them. The germline V gene encodes CDR1 LNHNV and CDR2 YYDKDF (reference sequence). The CDR3 extends over 13 amino acids. The CDR3 DNA reads as TGTGCCACCAGCAGAGAAACAGGTGTCAAGGCTTTCTTT. It is translated as CATSRETGVKAFF. The whole variable domain, remainder taken from reference TRBV15 and TRBJ1-1, is DAMVIQNPRYQVTQFGKPVTLSCSQTLNHNVMYWYQQKSSQAPKLLFHYYDKDFNNEADTPDNFQSRRPNTSFCFLDIRSPGLGDTAMYLCATSRETGVKAFFGQGTRLTVV.

The rearrangement uses TRBV19 and TRBJ2-1, with 12 bases aligning to TRBD2. Germline V lookup: CDR1 LNHDA, CDR2 SQIVND (reference sequence). The CDR3 consists of 19 residues. The ends lost 0 bases at V and 9 bases at J; junction bases unmatched: 15. The CDR3 coding sequence is TGTGCCAGTAGTATAGATTATTCCCTAGCGGGAGGGACCCATGGTGAGCAGTTCTTC. It codes for CASSIDYSLAGGTHGEQFF. Variable domain in full (rest from reference TRBV19 and TRBJ2-1): DGGITQSPKYLFRKEGQNVTLSCEQNLNHDAMYWYRQDPGQGLRLIYYSQIVNDFQKGDIAEGYSVSREKKESFPLTVTSAQKNPTAFYLCASSIDYSLAGGTHGEQFFGPGTRLTVL.

This rearrangement joins TRBV7-9 to TRBJ2-1, with 11 bases fitting TRBD2. V shed 3 bases, J shed 3 bases, and the junction held 10 bases outside the gene matches. The germline V gene encodes CDR1 SEHNR and CDR2 FQNEAQ (reference sequence). The CDR3 consists of 18 residues. The CDR3 DNA reads as TGTGCCAGCAGCTTGGGAGGTTCCGGGACTAGCGGCTACAATGAGCAGTTCTTC. Translating gives CASSLGGSGTSGYNEQFF.

The chain joins TRBV6-1 to TRBJ2-2; 8 bases map to TRBD1. The length of the CDR3 is 14 residues. V was clipped by 3 bases and J by 7 bases; unmatched bases: 4. The germline gives CDR1 MNHNS, CDR2 SASEGT. CDR3 in amino acids: CASSDQGASGELFF. DNA of the CDR3: TGTGCCAGCAGTGACCAGGGGGCCAGCGGGGAGCTGTTTTTT.

CDR3 DNA sequence: TGTGCCTCTCGTGCGGGAGGGCGCAATCAGCCCCAGCATTTT. Its translation is CASRAGGRNQPQHF. This chain connects TRBV28 to TRBJ1-5, with D hard to call. In germline, CDR1 is MDHEN, CDR2 SYDVKM. CDR3 length: 14 residues. Trimming shortened V by 11 bases and J by 2 bases, and 16 bases separated the two germline ends.

The table lists this clone with a count of one. The rearrangement uses TRBV6-5 and TRBJ2-7, with 8 positions matching TRBD1. V shed 4 bases and J 6 bases; nucleotides not matched to a gene: 2. Germline lookup yields CDR1 MNHEY and CDR2 SVGAGI. The CDR3 extends over 12 amino acids. CDR3 sequence reads: CASSSQGVEQYF. In DNA, the CDR3 is TGTGCCAGCAGTTCACAGGGGGTCGAGCAGTACTTC.

The chain recombines TRBV9 with TRBJ1-6, with D maybe TRBD1 (6 bases). Trimming stripped 2 bases from V and 7 bases from J, with 10 bases between. The CDR3 spans 14 residues. The germline gives CDR1 SGDLS, CDR2 YYNGEE. The chain's CDR3 is CASSVRQENSPLHF. In DNA, the CDR3 is TGTGCCAGCAGCGTCCGACAGGAGAATTCACCCCTCCACTTT.

The chain has TRBV4-2 and TRBJ2-5, with D perhaps TRBD1 (5 bases). The germline gives CDR1 LGHNA, CDR2 YNFKEQ. V was shortened by 3 bases and J by 5 bases, with 7 bases between the two germline ends. CDR3 size: 12 residues. The CDR3 DNA is TGTGCCAGCAGCCAGGCAGGGGAGACCCAGTACTTC. Its translation: CASSQAGETQYF.

The V call is TRBV12-3 or TRBV12-4, the J call TRBJ1-1, with D perhaps matching TRBD1 (5 bases). The CDR3 has 13 residues. V lost 8 bases to trimming and J lost 10 bases, with 20 bases between them. The CDR3 DNA sequence: TGTGCCAGCGGACCCGAAGGGGTACGCGGAGCTTTCTTT. The encoded protein is CASGPEGVRGAFF.

The chain couples TRBV3-1 (or the pseudogene TRBV3-2) to TRBJ2-7; 8 positions agree with TRBD1. V lost 3 bases and J lost 6; bases outside the gene matches: 7. The CDR3 has 14 amino acids. Germline V gene data show CDR1 as LGHDT and CDR2 as YNNKEL (reference sequence). DNA for the CDR3: TGTGCCAGCAGCCACCGGACAGGGTGGTCCGAGCAGTACTTC. Translation gives CASSHRTGWSEQYF.

The CDR3: CASSRGGSYNSPLHF. In DNA, the CDR3 is TGTGCCAGTTCCCGGGGGGGCTCCTATAATTCACCCCTCCACTTT. V gene TRBV9 combines with J gene TRBJ1-6; D perhaps matches TRBD1 (5 bases). There are 15 residues in the CDR3. Per the germline V gene, CDR1 is SGDLS and CDR2 is YYNGEE. Trimming left V 8 bases short and J 0 bases short, with 12 bases between.

The V gene is TRBV4-1, the J gene TRBJ1-3; D remains unclear. V was shortened by 1 base and J by 2 bases, with 12 bases between the two germline ends. Germline V gene sequence: CDR1 MGHRA, CDR2 YSYEKL. The CDR3 covers 16 residues. The CDR3 DNA is TGCGCCAGCAGCCAAGCCCGGACTGCACCTGGAAACACCATATATTTT. The encoded protein is CASSQARTAPGNTIYF.

V gene TRBV4-1 combines with J gene TRBJ2-3; 7 nucleotides line up with TRBD1. Germline lookup yields CDR1 MGHRA and CDR2 YSYEKL. This CDR3 has 13 residues. The V and J ends lost 5 bases and 5 bases, in that order; junction bases with no gene match: 4. CDR3 loop: CASSRGPGDTQYF. CDR3 bases: TGCGCCAGCAGCAGGGGGCCAGGAGATACGCAGTATTTT.

The chain employs TRBV7-2 and TRBJ1-3; the D gene is possibly TRBD1 (5 bases). CDR3 length: 17 amino acids. From germline, CDR1 is SGHTA and CDR2 FQGNSA. V gave up 7 bases and J gave up 0 bases, with 19 bases separating them. The CDR3 DNA is TGTGCCAGCACGCTGTACATCGACAGCGACTCTGGAAACACCATATATTTT. This translates into CASTLYIDSDSGNTIYF.

V usage is TRBV7-2 and J usage is TRBJ2-5; 7 nucleotides match TRBD1. The junction had 3 bases not matched to a gene; V was cut back by 3 bases and J by 5 bases. Looked up from germline, CDR1 is SGHTA and CDR2 is FQGNSA. The CDR3 is 13 residues long. The CDR3: CASSFDRVETQYF. DNA for the CDR3: TGTGCCAGCAGCTTCGACAGGGTTGAGACCCAGTACTTC.

V and J are TRBV18 and TRBJ2-3, with 11 bases aligning to TRBD2. This CDR3 comprises 15 residues. Germline values: CDR1 KGHSH, CDR2 LQKENI. V shed 6 bases and J 3 bases; nucleotides not matched to a gene: 5. The CDR3 DNA reads TGTGCCAGCTCCCATAGGACTAGCGGGACAGATACGCAGTATTTT. This translates into CASSHRTSGTDTQYF.

The chain joins TRBV24-1 to TRBJ2-5, with D tentatively TRBD1 (5 bases). The ends were cut back, 4 bases at V and 4 bases at J, with 15 bases in the middle. Per the germline V gene, CDR1 is KGHDR and CDR2 is SFDVKD. CDR3 length: 15 amino acids. The CDR3 spells CATSDPVRTTETQYF. The DNA of the CDR3 is TGTGCCACCAGTGACCCCGTCCGGACAACAGAGACCCAGTACTTC.

The rearrangement uses TRBV12-3 or TRBV12-4 and TRBJ2-7, with D uncertain. V shed 6 bases and J shed 1 base, with 7 bases lying between them. This CDR3 has 12 amino acids. For the CDR3, the DNA is TGTGCCAGCAGACTCGGGTCCTACGAGCAGTACTTC. This translates into CASRLGSYEQYF.